The present T cell receptor beta chain was sequenced within a study of T cells after posttransplantation cyclophosphamide. Study-wide findings and caveats: After PTCy, TRB diversity resembled that of CNI/methotrexate controls.

There are a few counts of this clone. Its specificity is not known. The CDR3 has 12 residues. V was trimmed by 4 bases and J by 2 bases, leaving 8 bases between them. CDR1 SQVTM and CDR2 ANQGSEA come from the germline V gene. Cyclophosphamide on days +3 and +4 followed busulfan-fludarabine conditioning and a marrow graft. This table comes from immunoSEQ multiplex PCR, and its TCRdb copy is limited to in-frame clones, with some not included. The data contain around 40,000 clones, roughly 91% of them singletons. The material sequenced was PBMCs, taken roughly 59 days after allogeneic stem cell transplant with posttransplant cyclophosphamide. The sequence derives from a male patient aged 60 to 75 who received an allogeneic stem cell transplant from a related donor and was CMV-positive. Some of the T cells might come from the graft donor. V usage is TRBV29-1 and J usage is TRBJ2-5, with D uncertain. CDR3 protein: CSVGQIQETQYF. DNA of the CDR3: TGCAGCGTTGGTCAGATTCAAGAGACCCAGTACTTC. The full variable domain, rest sourced from reference TRBV29-1 and TRBJ2-5, is SAVISQKPSRDICQRGTSLTIQCQVDSQVTMMFWYRQQPGQSLTLIATANQGSEATYESGFVIDKFPISRPNLTFSTLTVSNMSPEDSSIYLCSVGQIQETQYFGPGTRLLVL.